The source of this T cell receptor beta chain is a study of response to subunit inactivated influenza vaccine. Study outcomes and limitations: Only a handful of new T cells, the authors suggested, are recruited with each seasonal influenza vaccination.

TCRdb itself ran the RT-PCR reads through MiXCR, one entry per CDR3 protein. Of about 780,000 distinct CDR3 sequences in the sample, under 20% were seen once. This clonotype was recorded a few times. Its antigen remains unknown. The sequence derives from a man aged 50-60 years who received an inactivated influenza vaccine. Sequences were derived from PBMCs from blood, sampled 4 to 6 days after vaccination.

The CDR3 loop reads CASSQDLSSEAFF. CDR3 bases: TGTGCCAGCAGCCAAGACCTGAGTTCTGAAGCTTTCTTT. This chain uses TRBV3-1 with TRBJ1-1; D ambiguous. There are 13 residues in the CDR3. V gave up 0 bases and J gave up 6 bases, with 8 bases separating them. CDR1 and CDR2 (germline): LGHDT, YNNKEL (reference sequence). Supplemented by reference TRBV3-1 and TRBJ1-1, the full variable domain reads DTAVSQTPKYLVTQMGNDKSIKCEQNLGHDTMYWYKQDSKKFLKIMFSYNNKELIINETVPNRFSPKSPDKAHLNLHINSLELGDSAVYFCASSQDLSSEAFFGQGTRLTVV.